The 25 T cell receptor beta chains below come from one sample, sequenced in a study of T cell responses to AZD1222 COVID-19 vaccine. TCRdb's copy holds only in-frame clones and misses some; the assay was immunoSEQ multiplex PCR. This table holds roughly 170,000 clones, 94% found once. The material was peripheral blood, obtained 28 days after the second AZD1222 dose. The origin of the receptors is an adult who received the AZD1222 COVID-19 vaccine.

This clone was recorded once. CDR3 region: CASSNRWTVNTEAFF. The CDR3 region has the DNA TGTGCCAGCAGCAACAGGTGGACAGTGAACACTGAAGCTTTCTTT. The rearrangement links TRBV7-2 to TRBJ1-1; tentative D call: TRBD1 (6 bases). The CDR3 totals 15 residues. Germline V gene data show CDR1 as SGHTA and CDR2 as FQGNSA. V gave up 5 bases and J gave up 0 bases, with 13 bases separating them. Full variable domain (rest looked up from reference TRBV7-2 and TRBJ1-1): GAGVSQSPSNKVTEKGKDVELRCDPISGHTALYWYRQSLGQGLEFLIYFQGNSAPDKSGLPSDRFSAERTGGSVSTLTIQRTQQEDSAVYLCASSNRWTVNTEAFFGQGTRLTVV.

V and J are TRBV4-3 and TRBJ1-3; 7 positions agree with TRBD1. This CDR3 region has 16 residues. V shed 1 base and J 0 bases; nucleotides not matched to a gene: 3. Germline CDR1 and CDR2: LGHNA and YSLEER. For the CDR3, the DNA is TGCGCCAGCAGCCAAGGGACAGGTACCTCTGGAAACACCATATATTTT. It encodes CASSQGTGTSGNTIYF.

The chain is built from TRBV7-9 and TRBJ1-1, with 11 positions matching TRBD1. CDR1 and CDR2 (germline): SEHNR, FQNEAQ (reference sequence). This CDR3 is 15 amino acids long. The V segment lost 4 bases and the J segment 8 bases; nucleotides outside the gene matches: 9. The CDR3 loop reads CASSSSGTGGFEAFF. DNA for the CDR3: TGTGCCAGCAGCTCCTCCGGGACAGGGGGTTTCGAAGCTTTCTTT.

V gene TRBV7-2 combines with J gene TRBJ2-7; no clear D. The germline CDR1 and CDR2 sequences are SGHTA and FQGNSA. Trimming left V 1 base short and J 0 bases short, with 10 bases between. The CDR3 is 15 amino acids. As DNA, the CDR3 is TGTGCCAGCAGCTTAGTCGGTGGGGACTCCTACGAGCAGTACTTC. Protein sequence: CASSLVGGDSYEQYF.

The gene calls are TRBV6-5 and TRBJ1-2, with 12 positions matching TRBD1. Germline-derived CDR1 and CDR2 are MNHEY and SVGAGI. The CDR3 has 15 residues. V was clipped by 6 bases and J by 3 bases; unmatched bases: 5. This CDR3 is CASSWDRGRDYGYTF. CDR3 DNA sequence: TGTGCCAGCAGCTGGGACAGGGGGCGCGACTATGGCTACACCTTC.

The chain links TRBV6-2 or TRBV6-3 to TRBJ2-7; 9 bases map to TRBD1. V lost 0 bases to trimming and J lost 5 bases; unmatched junction nucleotides: 2. The CDR3 contains 14 residues. Germline lookup yields CDR1 MNHEY and CDR2 SVGEGT. DNA of the CDR3: TGTGCCAGCAGTTACTCTGGACAGGGGAACGAGCAGTACTTC. It specifies CASSYSGQGNEQYF.

This chain uses TRBV7-9 with TRBJ1-1; the D is unclear. The CDR3 totals 14 residues. Germline V gene sequence: CDR1 SEHNR, CDR2 FQNEAQ (reference sequence). Trimming removed 5 bases at V and 4 bases at J, with 14 bases between. The DNA for the CDR3 is TGTGCCAGCAGCCTTGGCTCAGGAGGCACTGAAGCTTTCTTT. It specifies CASSLGSGGTEAFF.

The chain joins TRBV19 to TRBJ1-2; 12 positions match TRBD1. Germline V gene data show CDR1 as LNHDA and CDR2 as SQIVND (reference sequence). CDR3 length: 14 residues. The V and J ends lost 6 bases and 5 bases, in that order; junction bases with no gene match: 4. The CDR3 here is CASRPGQGAYGYTF. Written as DNA, the CDR3 is TGTGCCAGTAGGCCGGGACAGGGGGCTTATGGCTACACCTTC.

V gene TRBV27 combines with J gene TRBJ1-5; 7 nucleotides match TRBD1. CDR1 and CDR2 (germline): MNHEY, SMNVEV (reference sequence). Unmatched junction bases numbered 10, after V lost 5 bases and J lost 0 bases. CDR3 length equals 17 residues. The CDR3 loop reads CASSIDRVRYSNQPQHF. The CDR3 bases are TGTGCCAGCAGTATCGACAGGGTGAGGTATAGCAATCAGCCCCAGCATTTT.

The V call is TRBV25-1, the J call TRBJ1-1, with a weak D call TRBD1 (6 bases). CDR1 is MGHDK and CDR2 is SYGVNS in the germline V gene. Trimming shortened V by 4 bases and J by 4 bases, and 16 bases separated the two germline ends. The CDR3 is 15 amino acids. The CDR3 spells CASSALQQGSTEAFF. CDR3 bases: TGTGCCAGCAGTGCCCTCCAACAGGGAAGCACTGAAGCTTTCTTT. The full variable domain, its missing parts supplied by reference TRBV25-1 and TRBJ1-1, is EADIYQTPRYLVIGTGKKITLECSQTMGHDKMYWYQQDPGMELHLIHYSYGVNSTEKGDLSSESTVSRIRTEHFPLTLESARPSHTSQYLCASSALQQGSTEAFFGQGTRLTVV.

The chain combines TRBV7-3 with TRBJ2-7; 9 positions match TRBD1. Unmatched junction bases numbered 5, after V lost 5 bases and J lost 6 bases. Germline V gene sequence: CDR1 SGHTA, CDR2 FQGTGA. This CDR3 comprises 13 residues. For the CDR3, the DNA is TGTGCCAGCAGCCCCGGACAGGGGTCCGAGCAGTACTTC. This encodes CASSPGQGSEQYF.

CDR3 loop: CASSFPGREAFF. DNA for the CDR3: TGTGCCAGCAGCTTCCCGGGCAGAGAAGCTTTCTTT. The rearrangement joins TRBV7-2 to TRBJ1-1; D unclear. CDR3 length: 12 residues. V lost 3 bases, J lost 8 bases, and 10 bases lay in between. CDR1 is SGHTA, CDR2 FQGNSA, per germline.

The J gene is TRBJ1-4, the V gene TRBV5-1; 8 nucleotides match TRBD1. CDR3 length equals 13 residues. The V and J ends lost 8 bases and 8 bases, in that order; junction bases with no gene match: 8. Germline V lookup: CDR1 SGHRS, CDR2 YFSETQ. CDR3 amino acids: CASRTGSEEKLFF. The CDR3 DNA follows: TGCGCCAGTCGGACAGGGTCGGAAGAAAAACTGTTTTTT. Full variable domain (rest looked up from reference TRBV5-1 and TRBJ1-4): KAGVTQTPRYLIKTRGQQVTLSCSPISGHRSVSWYQQTPGQGLQFLFEYFSETQRNKGNFPGRFSGRQFSNSRSEMNVSTLELGDSALYLCASRTGSEEKLFFGSGTQLSVL.

This clone was detected only a few times. The V gene is TRBV10-3, the J gene TRBJ1-5; D uncertain. CDR1 and CDR2 (germline): ENHRY, SYGVKD. V lost 2 bases to trimming and J lost 5 bases, with 7 bases between them. This CDR3 has 13 residues. CDR3 loop: CAISENTHQPQHF. The CDR3 coding sequence is TGTGCCATCAGTGAGAACACACATCAGCCCCAGCATTTT.

V gene TRBV14 combines with J gene TRBJ1-5, with D uncertain. CDR1 and CDR2 from the germline V gene are SGHDN and FVKESK. The CDR3 has 14 amino acids. V lost 2 bases and J 3 bases, leaving 8 bases between the germline ends. This CDR3 is CASSQYGNNQPQHF. In nucleotides, the CDR3 is TGTGCCAGCAGCCAATACGGAAACAATCAGCCCCAGCATTTT.

This clone has only one observation. The chain is built from TRBV9 and TRBJ1-3, with TRBD1 matching 7 bases. Germline V gives CDR1 SGDLS, CDR2 YYNGEE. CDR3 length equals 17 residues. V gave up 4 bases and J gave up 0 bases; unmatched junction bases: 10. This chain's CDR3 is CASSSRDSALSGNTIYF. For the CDR3, the DNA is TGTGCCAGCAGCTCCCGGGACAGCGCTCTCTCTGGAAACACCATATATTTT.

In this sample, this clone turned up once. This sequence joins TRBV6-5 and TRBJ1-2; D gene unclear. This CDR3 contains 13 residues. V dropped 4 bases and J dropped 4 bases, with 10 bases sitting between them. Germline V gives CDR1 MNHEY, CDR2 SVGAGI. For the CDR3, the DNA is TGTGCCAGCAGTTCTGGGTCCACCTATGGCTACACCTTC. Its protein product is CASSSGSTYGYTF.

This clone occurred once. J is TRBJ2-7 and V is TRBV28; D remains ambiguous. CDR1 is MDHEN and CDR2 is SYDVKM in the germline V gene. This CDR3 spans 13 amino acids. V lost 5 bases and J lost 2, with 10 bases in between. The CDR3 DNA sequence: TGTGCCAGCAGTCTACAGCGAGCCTACGAGCAGTACTTC. It translates to CASSLQRAYEQYF.

This rearrangement joins TRBV11-2 to TRBJ2-5; 10 nucleotides match TRBD1. The CDR3 has 14 amino acids. Germline V gene lookup returns CDR1 SGHAT and CDR2 FQNNGV. Trimming cost V 5 bases and J 3 bases; bases outside gene matches: 3. The CDR3 loop reads CASSMTGGEETQYF. The CDR3 bases are TGTGCCAGCAGCATGACAGGGGGCGAAGAGACCCAGTACTTC.

The V gene is TRBV7-9, the J gene TRBJ2-5; D is unresolved. V lost 2 bases, J lost 2 bases, and 12 bases lay in between. CDR1 is SEHNR, CDR2 FQNEAQ, per germline (reference sequence). There are 15 residues in the CDR3. DNA for the CDR3: TGTGCCAGCAGCTTAATCGCCCGGAGACAAGAGACCCAGTACTTC. Encoded protein: CASSLIARRQETQYF.

This clone was counted a single time. The genes are TRBV28 and TRBJ2-5, with no clear D. CDR1 and CDR2 (germline): MDHEN, SYDVKM. This CDR3 region has 16 residues. The V end lost 3 bases, the J end lost 7 bases, and 21 bases lay between the germline ends. The CDR3 region has the DNA TGTGCCAGCAGTTTTATTCAAAGGGATGGGCTACCGACCCAGTACTTC. This encodes CASSFIQRDGLPTQYF.

The rearrangement joins TRBV19 to TRBJ2-5, with TRBD2 as a possible D gene (5 bases). The V end was cut by 3 bases, the J end by 2 bases, with 7 bases between. Germline CDR1 and CDR2: LNHDA and SQIVND (reference sequence). The CDR3 consists of 13 residues. The DNA for the CDR3 is TGTGCCAGTAGTATTGGGAGACAAGAGACCCAGTACTTC. As protein: CASSIGRQETQYF. Filled out from reference TRBV19 and TRBJ2-5, the complete variable domain reads DGGITQSPKYLFRKEGQNVTLSCEQNLNHDAMYWYRQDPGQGLRLIYYSQIVNDFQKGDIAEGYSVSREKKESFPLTVTSAQKNPTAFYLCASSIGRQETQYFGPGTRLLVL.

The gene calls are TRBV5-1 and TRBJ2-7, with D tentatively TRBD1 (6 bases). Trimming removed 3 bases at V and 4 bases at J, with 14 bases between. The length of the CDR3 is 14 residues. Germline V CDR1 and CDR2: SGHRS, YFSETQ. As DNA, the CDR3 is TGCGCCAGCAGCTGGTCAGGGACAACTTACGAGCAGTACTTC. Its translation: CASSWSGTTYEQYF.

The sample holds one count of this clone. The rearrangement joins TRBV10-3 to TRBJ2-3; 8 positions agree with TRBD1. The CDR3 length is 13 residues. V trimming: 6 bases; J trimming: 3 bases; junction bases outside the gene matches: 2. Per germline, CDR1 ENHRY and CDR2 SYGVKD. CDR3 amino acids: CAIRDRETDTQYF. The DNA for the CDR3 is TGTGCCATCAGGGACAGGGAGACAGATACGCAGTATTTT.

The chain joins TRBV6-6 to TRBJ2-6; D remains ambiguous. Trimming removed 0 bases at V and 3 bases at J, with 9 bases between. The V gene's germline CDR1 is MNHNY and CDR2 SVGAGI (reference sequence). CDR3 length: 16 residues. This CDR3 reads CASSYSGFYGANVLTF. The CDR3 bases are TGTGCCAGCAGTTACTCAGGGTTCTATGGGGCCAACGTCCTGACTTTC.